The 13 T cell receptor beta chains given below trace back to one sample, sequenced in a study of T cell repertoires in cytomegalovirus infection. MiXCR, run by TCRdb on the reads, gives a single entry per CDR3 protein. The table lists some 920,000 distinct CDR3 sequences, 30% to 40% of them singletons. No antigen has been identified for these receptors. The sequenced sample was cultured CD8+ T cells from PBMCs, obtained from culture after CMV antigen stimulation. The origin of the receptors is a human donor in good health (CMV status not recorded). Some clones in this sample may be carry-over from other donors' samples.

This clonotype showed up many times. The rearrangement uses TRBV7-9 and TRBJ2-1, with 12 bases aligning to TRBD2. This CDR3 is 15 amino acids long. Losses at the gene ends were 4 bases for V and 14 bases for J; bases not matched to a gene: 12. Per germline, CDR1 SEHNR and CDR2 FQNEAQ (reference sequence). CDR3 loop: CASSSPQLAGGLEFF. The CDR3 DNA is TGTGCCAGCAGCTCGCCCCAACTAGCGGGGGGCCTTGAGTTCTTC. The complete variable domain, with remaining parts taken from reference TRBV7-9 and TRBJ2-1, reads DTGVSQNPRHKITKRGQNVTFRCDPISEHNRLYWYRQTLGQGPEFLTYFQNEAQLEKSRLLSDRFSAERPKGSFSTLEIQRTEQGDSAMYLCASSSPQLAGGLEFFGPGTRLTVL.

A few counts support this clonotype. V is TRBV14 and J is TRBJ2-1, with 8 bases identical to TRBD2. Trimming removed 0 bases from V and 9 bases from J; junction bases left unmatched: 7. Germline loops: CDR1 SGHDN, CDR2 FVKESK. The CDR3 spans 15 residues. The CDR3 reads CASSQDMGLDTEQFF. The CDR3 coding sequence is TGTGCCAGCAGCCAAGATATGGGACTAGATACTGAGCAGTTCTTC.

The chain joins TRBV19 to TRBJ1-1; D might be TRBD1 (5 bases). The CDR3 length is 14 residues. Trimming removed 10 bases from V and 0 bases from J, with 15 bases in between. The germline V gene encodes CDR1 LNHDA and CDR2 SQIVND (reference sequence). The CDR3 is CAIGFGGVNTEAFF. The CDR3 nucleotides read TGTGCCATCGGCTTTGGAGGGGTGAACACTGAAGCTTTCTTT.

V is TRBV4-3 and J is TRBJ2-3; maybe TRBD2 (6 bases). Germline assignment: CDR1 LGHNA and CDR2 YSLEER. This CDR3 is built from 16 residues. Deletions cut 4 bases from V and 3 bases from J, with 17 bases between. Here the CDR3 DNA reads TGCGCCAGCAGCCCCCTGGGAGGTGGGGCGACAGATACGCAGTATTTT. Its translation is CASSPLGGGATDTQYF.

The genes are TRBV6-2 or TRBV6-3 and TRBJ2-7; no clear D. The CDR3 is made up of 14 amino acids. V dropped 7 bases and J dropped 1 base, with 14 bases sitting between them. From germline, CDR1 is MNHEY and CDR2 SVGEGT. CDR3 loop: CASKALMTSYEQYV. CDR3 coding DNA: TGTGCCAGCAAGGCACTAATGACTTCCTACGAGCAGTACGTC.

This clonotype was seen a handful of times. This chain links TRBV2 with TRBJ2-1, with TRBD2 as a possible D gene (6 bases). CDR3 length: 17 amino acids. CDR1 and CDR2 (germline): SNHLY, FYNNEI. V was pared by 2 bases and J by 5 bases, with 19 bases between. The CDR3 nucleotides read TGTGCCAGCAGTGAAACCCCGTTCTCCGGGGGAAACAATGAGCAGTTCTTC. Its protein product is CASSETPFSGGNNEQFF.

This clonotype was detected only a few times. The chain links TRBV4-1 to TRBJ1-5; the D is unclear. Trimming pared 4 bases from V and 1 base from J, leaving 14 bases between. In germline, CDR1 is MGHRA, CDR2 YSYEKL. CDR3 length equals 16 residues. CDR3 region: CASSLRTDLSNQPQHF. The CDR3 DNA reads TGCGCCAGCAGCCTTAGAACGGACCTCAGCAATCAGCCCCAGCATTTT.

This chain joins TRBV25-1 and TRBJ1-1; D perhaps matches TRBD1 (5 bases). The CDR3 runs 13 residues. The ends were cut back, 10 bases at V and 3 bases at J, with 15 bases in the middle. Germline CDR1 reads MGHDK; CDR2 reads SYGVNS. The CDR3 sequence is CANTTTGDTEAFF. CDR3 DNA: TGTGCCAACACAACTACGGGGGACACTGAAGCTTTCTTT.

The V and J genes are TRBV7-8 and TRBJ1-4; D possibly corresponds to TRBD1 (5 bases). Trimming cost V 2 bases and J 7 bases, with 20 bases left between them. Germline lookup yields CDR1 SGHVS and CDR2 FQNEAQ. CDR3 length equals 17 residues. The CDR3 DNA follows: TGTGCCAGCAGCTTAAATGGTGTCGGGGCCTTGGTTGAAAAACTGTTTTTT. Protein sequence: CASSLNGVGALVEKLFF.

This clonotype was detected ten times or more. The chain joins TRBV7-9 to TRBJ2-3; D gene unclear. This CDR3 region has 13 residues. The germline V and J ends were trimmed by 5 bases and 2 bases, with 8 bases remaining between them. Germline-derived CDR1 and CDR2 are SEHNR and FQNEAQ (reference sequence). CDR3 sequence (DNA): TGTGCCAGCAGCCCTCGGGCCACAGATACGCAGTATTTT. Encoded protein: CASSPRATDTQYF.

There are a few counts of this clonotype. The CDR3 sequence is CSVGREADTQYF. CDR3 in DNA: TGCAGCGTTGGCAGGGAGGCAGATACGCAGTATTTT. The J gene is TRBJ2-3, the V gene TRBV29-1; D might be TRBD2 (6 bases). The CDR3 spans 12 residues. The V gene lost 4 bases and the J gene lost 4 bases, with 9 bases spanning the gap. Looked up from germline, CDR1 is SQVTM and CDR2 is ANQGSEA.

Details on this clonotype: A read error may account for a junction end that differs from germline. The chain carries TRBV12-3 or TRBV12-4 and TRBJ2-3, with 7 bases identical to TRBD1. CDR3 length: 15 amino acids. The CDR3 sequence: CTSTTGQTYTDTQYF. The CDR3 nucleotides read TGTACCAGCACAACGGGACAGACTTACACAGATACGCAGTATTTT.

J is TRBJ1-1 and V is TRBV4-1; D is undetermined. This CDR3 has 12 amino acids. V gave up 1 base and J gave up 8 bases, with 8 bases separating them. CDR1 MGHRA and CDR2 YSYEKL come from the germline V gene. CDR3 DNA: TGCGCCAGCAGCCAAGGGCAGGCGGAAGCTTTCTTT. Protein: CASSQGQAEAFF.